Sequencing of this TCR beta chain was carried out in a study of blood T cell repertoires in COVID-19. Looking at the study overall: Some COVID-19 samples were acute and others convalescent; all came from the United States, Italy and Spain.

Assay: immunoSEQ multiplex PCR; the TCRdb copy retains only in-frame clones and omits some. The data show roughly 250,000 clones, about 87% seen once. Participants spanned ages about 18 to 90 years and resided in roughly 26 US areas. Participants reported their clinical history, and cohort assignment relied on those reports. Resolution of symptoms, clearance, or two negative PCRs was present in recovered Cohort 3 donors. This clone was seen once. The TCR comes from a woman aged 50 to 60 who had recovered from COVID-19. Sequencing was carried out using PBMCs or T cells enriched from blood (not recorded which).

The CDR3 sequence: CASSQRDGETQYF. The CDR3 coding sequence is TGTGCCAGCAGCCAGAGGGATGGGGAGACCCAGTACTTC. The chain recombines TRBV11-3 with TRBJ2-5, with D perhaps TRBD2 (5 bases). This CDR3 spans 13 amino acids. Trimming left V 5 bases short and J 5 bases short, with 12 bases between. Germline V gives CDR1 SGHNT, CDR2 YENEEA.